These 15 T cell receptor beta chains came from one sample sequenced in a study of blood T cell repertoires in COVID-19. The method was immunoSEQ multiplex PCR; TCRdb's version includes in-frame clones alone and lacks a portion of them. Counted here are a few hundred thousand clones, 80% to 90% occurring once; the ten biggest clones make up roughly 1.1%. The sample comprised peripheral blood. The receptors shown here come from a woman aged 45-60 years with acute or convalescent COVID-19.

V gene TRBV5-1 combines with J gene TRBJ1-6, with D maybe TRBD1 (6 bases). The CDR3 covers 16 residues. Germline-derived CDR1 and CDR2 are SGHRS and YFSETQ. V was clipped by 0 bases and J by 8 bases, with 15 bases between them. Here the CDR3 DNA reads TGCGCCAGCAGCTTGGCACCGGACAGAACTCATTCACCCCTCCACTTT. This encodes CASSLAPDRTHSPLHF. The full variable domain, rest sourced from reference TRBV5-1 and TRBJ1-6, is KAGVTQTPRYLIKTRGQQVTLSCSPISGHRSVSWYQQTPGQGLQFLFEYFSETQRNKGNFPGRFSGRQFSNSRSEMNVSTLELGDSALYLCASSLAPDRTHSPLHFGNGTRLTVT.

Concerning this clone itself: At one end the junction does not follow the germline gene, possibly because of a read error. The chain employs TRBV7-6 and TRBJ2-6; D is unclear. Germline values: CDR1 SGHVS, CDR2 FNYEAQ. The CDR3 spans 12 residues. This chain's CDR3 is CASSLERDVLTF. CDR3 nucleotide sequence: TGTGCTAGCAGCTTAGAACGGGACGTCCTGACTTTC.

This chain links TRBV18 with TRBJ2-5; tentatively, D is TRBD2 (6 bases). Germline V gene sequence: CDR1 KGHSH, CDR2 LQKENI. V shed 3 bases and J shed 5 bases, with 13 bases lying between them. The CDR3 contains 14 residues. The CDR3 protein is CASSPGGLEETQYF. The CDR3 DNA is TGTGCCAGCTCACCTGGAGGGCTCGAGGAGACCCAGTACTTC.

The chain recombines TRBV7-8 with TRBJ2-1, with 10 bases lining up with TRBD1. The CDR3 has 14 amino acids. Trimming removed 4 bases from V and 7 bases from J; junction bases left unmatched: 4. The germline V gene encodes CDR1 SGHVS and CDR2 FQNEAQ. Here the CDR3 DNA reads TGTGCCAGCAGCTCCCGGGACAGGGGTAATGAGCAGTTCTTC. It specifies CASSSRDRGNEQFF.

The J gene is TRBJ2-3, the V gene TRBV18, with 11 bases matching TRBD2. This CDR3 has 15 amino acids. The junction had 2 bases not matched to a gene; V was cut back by 2 bases and J by 4 bases. Germline lookup yields CDR1 KGHSH and CDR2 LQKENI. DNA of the CDR3: TGTGCCAGCTCACCAGGTAGCGGGAGGGCAGATACGCAGTATTTT. Its protein product is CASSPGSGRADTQYF.

The V and J genes are TRBV5-5 and TRBJ2-1, with D tentatively TRBD1 (7 bases). V was pared by 3 bases and J by 13 bases, with 17 bases between. CDR1 and CDR2 (germline): SGHKS, YYEKEE (reference sequence). The CDR3 consists of 13 residues. Here the CDR3 DNA reads TGTGCCAGCAGCTCCACCAGGGGGGCCAACCAGTTCTTC. It is translated as CASSSTRGANQFF.

The V call is TRBV5-1, the J call TRBJ2-1, with 10 bases lining up with TRBD2. CDR3 length: 17 amino acids. The germline V gene encodes CDR1 SGHRS and CDR2 YFSETQ. V dropped 2 bases and J dropped 0; count of bases not matched to a gene: 5. The CDR3 region is CASSFTSGESSYNEQFF. Written as DNA, the CDR3 is TGCGCCAGCAGCTTTACTAGCGGGGAAAGCTCCTACAATGAGCAGTTCTTC.

V usage is TRBV3-1 (or the pseudogene TRBV3-2) and J usage is TRBJ2-2, with 10 bases aligning to TRBD1. The CDR3 runs to 17 residues. V shed 1 base and J 1 base; nucleotides not matched to a gene: 3. Germline-derived CDR1 and CDR2 are LGHDT and YNNKEL (reference sequence). Written as DNA, the CDR3 is TGTGCCAGCAGCCAAGGACAGGGGGCTGGGAACACCGGGGAGCTGTTTTTT. This codes for CASSQGQGAGNTGELFF.

This clone was observed once. At the DNA level, this CDR3 is encoded by other sequences in the same sample as well. The chain links TRBV3-1 (or the pseudogene TRBV3-2) to TRBJ2-1, with 9 positions matching TRBD2. V lost 3 bases and J lost 4; bases outside the gene matches: 7. Germline V CDR1 and CDR2: LGHDT, YNNKEL (reference sequence). This CDR3 region has 16 residues. The CDR3 sequence is CASSQETSGAYNEQFF. The CDR3 DNA reads TGTGCCAGCAGCCAGGAGACTAGCGGAGCGTACAATGAGCAGTTCTTC.

V gene TRBV5-1 combines with J gene TRBJ2-5; 9 bases are shared with TRBD2. The J segment lost 1 base and the V segment lost 4 bases, leaving 8 bases of the junction unmatched. The germline CDR1 and CDR2 sequences are SGHRS and YFSETQ. The CDR3 runs 16 residues. The CDR3 DNA follows: TGCGCCAGCAGCCTAGGACTAGCGTACACCCAAGAGACCCAGTACTTC. Translated: CASSLGLAYTQETQYF.

The chain joins TRBV19 to TRBJ1-4, with a possible D match to TRBD1 (5 bases). Germline V gene sequence: CDR1 LNHDA, CDR2 SQIVND (reference sequence). The CDR3 spans 15 residues. V lost 6 bases to trimming and J lost 8 bases, with 19 bases between them. DNA of the CDR3: TGTGCCAGTAGGACTGGGGCGCGGGATTGGGAAAAACTGTTTTTT. The encoded protein is CASRTGARDWEKLFF.

The chain recombines TRBV6-5 with TRBJ1-1; TRBD1 aligns across 7 bases. With V trimmed by 6 bases and J by 0 bases, 4 bases remained unmatched. This CDR3 is 14 amino acids long. CDR1 is MNHEY, CDR2 SVGAGI, per germline. The CDR3 nucleotides read TGTGCCAGCAGCTGGACAGGAATGAACACTGAAGCTTTCTTT. Protein product: CASSWTGMNTEAFF.

The count of this clone is one. The chain has TRBV2 and TRBJ2-1, with TRBD2 as a possible D gene (6 bases). With 1 base removed from V and 7 bases from J, the gap between germline ends came to 11 bases. The CDR3 has 14 amino acids. CDR1 and CDR2 (germline): SNHLY, FYNNEI. The CDR3, as DNA: TGTGCCAGCAGTGAAGAAGGAGGGGCGAATGAGCAGTTCTTC. Translation gives CASSEEGGANEQFF.

This clone was detected once. CDR3 region: CAWSVGQGGAEAFF. The CDR3 DNA is TGTGCCTGGAGTGTAGGCCAGGGAGGGGCTGAAGCTTTCTTT. The rearrangement joins TRBV30 to TRBJ1-1, with D possibly matching TRBD1 (5 bases). V lost 0 bases and J 6 bases, leaving 14 bases between the germline ends. The CDR3 length is 14 residues. Per germline, CDR1 GTSNPN and CDR2 SVGIG (reference sequence).

This clone was counted once. The CDR3 region has the DNA TGTGCCAGCAGCTCCCGCTGGGCTAGCGGGGCCACCGGGGAGCTGTTTTTT. It specifies CASSSRWASGATGELFF. This chain links TRBV7-2 with TRBJ2-2; 9 nucleotides align to TRBD2. Per germline, CDR1 SGHTA and CDR2 FQGNSA. The CDR3 has 17 residues. The V gene end was trimmed by 4 bases and the J gene end by 4 bases; junction bases not matched to a gene: 10. Full variable domain (missing parts from reference TRBV7-2 and TRBJ2-2): GAGVSQSPSNKVTEKGKDVELRCDPISGHTALYWYRQSLGQGLEFLIYFQGNSAPDKSGLPSDRFSAERTGGSVSTLTIQRTQQEDSAVYLCASSSRWASGATGELFFGEGSRLTVL.